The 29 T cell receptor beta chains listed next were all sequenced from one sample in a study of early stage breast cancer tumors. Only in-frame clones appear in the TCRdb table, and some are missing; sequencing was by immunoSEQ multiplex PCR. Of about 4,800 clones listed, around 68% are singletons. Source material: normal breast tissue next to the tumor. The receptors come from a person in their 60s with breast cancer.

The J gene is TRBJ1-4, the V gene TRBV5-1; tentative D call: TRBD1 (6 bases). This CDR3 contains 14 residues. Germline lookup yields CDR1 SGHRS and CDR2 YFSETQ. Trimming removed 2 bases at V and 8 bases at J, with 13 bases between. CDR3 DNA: TGCGCCAGCAGCTTACAGGGATGGGAGGAAAAACTGTTTTTT. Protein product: CASSLQGWEEKLFF.

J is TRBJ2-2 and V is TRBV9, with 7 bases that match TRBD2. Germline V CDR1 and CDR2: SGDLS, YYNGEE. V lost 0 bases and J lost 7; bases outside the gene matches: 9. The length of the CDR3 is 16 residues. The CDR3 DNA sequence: TGTGCCAGCAGCGTAGATTCCGGGGGGACGGGCGGGGAGCTGTTTTTT. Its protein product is CASSVDSGGTGGELFF.

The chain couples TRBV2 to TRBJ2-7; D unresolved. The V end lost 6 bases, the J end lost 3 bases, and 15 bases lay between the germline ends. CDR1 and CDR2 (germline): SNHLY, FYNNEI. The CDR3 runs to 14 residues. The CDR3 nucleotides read TGTGCCAGCAGAACCAGAGATGACATCTACGAGCAGTACTTC. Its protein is CASRTRDDIYEQYF.

The CDR3, as DNA: TGTGCCACCCACACGAACACCGGGGAGCTGTTTTTT. Translated, it gives CATHTNTGELFF. The V and J genes are TRBV10-3 and TRBJ2-2, with no clear D. The germline CDR1 and CDR2 sequences are ENHRY and SYGVKD. The CDR3 covers 12 residues. Trimming stripped 10 bases from V and 0 bases from J, with 6 bases between.

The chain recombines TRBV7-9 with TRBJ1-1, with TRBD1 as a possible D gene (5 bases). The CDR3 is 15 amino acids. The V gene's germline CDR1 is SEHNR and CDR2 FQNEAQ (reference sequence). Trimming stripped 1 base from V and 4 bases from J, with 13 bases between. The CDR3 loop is CASSLGAGLGTEAFF. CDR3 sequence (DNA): TGTGCCAGCAGCTTAGGGGCAGGGTTAGGCACTGAAGCTTTCTTT. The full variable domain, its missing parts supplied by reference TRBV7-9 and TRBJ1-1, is DTGVSQNPRHKITKRGQNVTFRCDPISEHNRLYWYRQTLGQGPEFLTYFQNEAQLEKSRLLSDRFSAERPKGSFSTLEIQRTEQGDSAMYLCASSLGAGLGTEAFFGQGTRLTVV.

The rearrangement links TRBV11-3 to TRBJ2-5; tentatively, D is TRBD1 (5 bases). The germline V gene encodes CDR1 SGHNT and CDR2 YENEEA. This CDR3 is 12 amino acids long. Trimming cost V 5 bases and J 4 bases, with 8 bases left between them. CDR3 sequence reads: CASSLGVETQYF. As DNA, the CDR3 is TGTGCCAGCAGCCTAGGGGTAGAGACCCAGTACTTC.

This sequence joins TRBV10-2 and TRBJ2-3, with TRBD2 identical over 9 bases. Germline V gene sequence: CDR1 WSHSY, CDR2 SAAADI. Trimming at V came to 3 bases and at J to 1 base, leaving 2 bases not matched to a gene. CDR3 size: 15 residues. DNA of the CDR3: TGCGCCAGCAGTGAACCTAGCGGGGGCACAGATACGCAGTATTTT. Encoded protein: CASSEPSGGTDTQYF.

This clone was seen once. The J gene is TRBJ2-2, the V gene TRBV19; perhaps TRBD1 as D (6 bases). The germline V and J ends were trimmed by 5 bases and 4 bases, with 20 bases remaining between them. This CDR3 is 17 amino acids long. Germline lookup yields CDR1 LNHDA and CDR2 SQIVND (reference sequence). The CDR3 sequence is CASSLLGHNQRTGELFF. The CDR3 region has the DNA TGTGCCAGTAGTTTACTGGGACATAATCAACGCACCGGGGAGCTGTTTTTT.

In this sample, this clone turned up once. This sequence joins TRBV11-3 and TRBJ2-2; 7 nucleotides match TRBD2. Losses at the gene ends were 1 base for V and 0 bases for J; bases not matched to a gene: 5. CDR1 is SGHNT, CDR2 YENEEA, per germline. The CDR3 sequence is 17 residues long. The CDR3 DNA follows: TGTGCCAGCAGCTTAGTGGCGGGAGAGGCGAACACCGGGGAGCTGTTTTTT. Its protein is CASSLVAGEANTGELFF.

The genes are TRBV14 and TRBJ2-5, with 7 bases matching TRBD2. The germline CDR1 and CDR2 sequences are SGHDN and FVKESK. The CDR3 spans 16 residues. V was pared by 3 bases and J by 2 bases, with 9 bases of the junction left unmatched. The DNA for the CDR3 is TGTGCCAGCAGCCAGCTCCAACTAGCGCCACAAGAGACCCAGTACTTC. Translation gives CASSQLQLAPQETQYF. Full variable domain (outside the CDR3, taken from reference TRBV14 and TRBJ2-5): EAGVTQFPSHSVIEKGQTVTLRCDPISGHDNLYWYRRVMGKEIKFLLHFVKESKQDESGMPNNRFLAERTGGTYSTLKVQPAELEDSGVYFCASSQLQLAPQETQYFGPGTRLLVL.

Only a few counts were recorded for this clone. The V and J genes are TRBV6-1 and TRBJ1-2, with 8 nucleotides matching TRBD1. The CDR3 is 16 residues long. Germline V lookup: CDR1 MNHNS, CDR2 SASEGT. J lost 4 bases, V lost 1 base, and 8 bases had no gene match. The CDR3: CASSEVGQGGPYGYTF. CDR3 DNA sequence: TGTGCCAGCAGTGAAGTCGGACAGGGCGGTCCCTATGGCTACACCTTC.

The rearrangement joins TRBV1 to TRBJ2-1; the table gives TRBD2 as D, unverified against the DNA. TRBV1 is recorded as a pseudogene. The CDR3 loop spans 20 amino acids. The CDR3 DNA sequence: TGCACCAGCAGCCAAGACACCGGGACTAGCGAGTGCAATTCCTACAATGAGCAGTTCTTC. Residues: CTSSQDTGTSECNSYNEQFF.

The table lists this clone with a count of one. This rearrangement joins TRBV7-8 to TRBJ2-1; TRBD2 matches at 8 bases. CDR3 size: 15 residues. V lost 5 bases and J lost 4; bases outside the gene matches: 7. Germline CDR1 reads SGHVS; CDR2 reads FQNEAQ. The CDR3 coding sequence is TGTGCCAGCAGCCCCTTGGCGGGAGGTTACAATGAGCAGTTCTTC. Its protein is CASSPLAGGYNEQFF.

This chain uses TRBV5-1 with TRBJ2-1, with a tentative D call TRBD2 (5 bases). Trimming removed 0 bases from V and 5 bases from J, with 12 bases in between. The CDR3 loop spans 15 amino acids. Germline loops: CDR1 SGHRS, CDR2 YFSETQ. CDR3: CASSLGGSTDNEQFF. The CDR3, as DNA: TGCGCCAGCAGCTTGGGTGGGAGTACTGACAATGAGCAGTTCTTC. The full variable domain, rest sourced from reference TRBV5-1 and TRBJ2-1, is KAGVTQTPRYLIKTRGQQVTLSCSPISGHRSVSWYQQTPGQGLQFLFEYFSETQRNKGNFPGRFSGRQFSNSRSEMNVSTLELGDSALYLCASSLGGSTDNEQFFGPGTRLTVL.

CDR3 sequence: CASSLSGGQETQYF. The DNA of the CDR3 is TGTGCCAGCAGCTTGAGCGGGGGTCAAGAGACCCAGTACTTC. The chain joins TRBV11-2 to TRBJ2-5, with TRBD2 matching over 8 bases. This CDR3 is 14 amino acids long. With V trimmed by 3 bases and J by 2 bases, 2 bases remained unmatched. Per germline, CDR1 SGHAT and CDR2 FQNNGV.

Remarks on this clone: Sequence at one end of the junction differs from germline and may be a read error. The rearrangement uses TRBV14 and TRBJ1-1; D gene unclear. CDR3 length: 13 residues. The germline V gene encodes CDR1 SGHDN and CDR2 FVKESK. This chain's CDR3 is CASSPRGPTEGVF. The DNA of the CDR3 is TGTGCCAGCAGCCCCCGAGGCCCGACCGAGGGCGTCTTT.

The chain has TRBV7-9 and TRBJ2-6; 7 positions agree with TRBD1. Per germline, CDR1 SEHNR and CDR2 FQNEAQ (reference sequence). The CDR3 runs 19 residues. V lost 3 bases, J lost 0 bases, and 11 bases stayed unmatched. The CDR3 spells CASSFPGQRLSSGANVLTF. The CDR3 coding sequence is TGTGCCAGCAGCTTCCCGGGACAGCGATTGAGCTCTGGGGCCAACGTCCTGACTTTC.

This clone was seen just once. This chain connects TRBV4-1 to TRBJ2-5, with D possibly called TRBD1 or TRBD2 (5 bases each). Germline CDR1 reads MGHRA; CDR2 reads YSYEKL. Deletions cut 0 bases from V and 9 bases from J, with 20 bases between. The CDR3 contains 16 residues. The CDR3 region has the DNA TGCGCCAGCAGCCAAGATAGGGACCGAGGGCCTGAGGCCCAGTACTTC. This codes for CASSQDRDRGPEAQYF.

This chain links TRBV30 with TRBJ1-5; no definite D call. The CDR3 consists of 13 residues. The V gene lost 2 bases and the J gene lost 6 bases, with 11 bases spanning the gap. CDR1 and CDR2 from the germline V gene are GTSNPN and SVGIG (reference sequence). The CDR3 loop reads CAWSKSLLQPQHF. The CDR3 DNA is TGTGCCTGGAGTAAGTCTTTGCTTCAGCCCCAGCATTTT.

CDR3 amino acids: CASSSSKTSGVSTDTQYF. The DNA of the CDR3 is TGTGCCAGTAGTTCCTCCAAGACTAGCGGGGTGAGCACAGATACGCAGTATTTT. The V gene is TRBV19, the J gene TRBJ2-3, with 11 bases that match TRBD2. V was clipped by 5 bases and J by 0 bases; unmatched bases: 10. The CDR3 is 18 residues long. From germline, CDR1 is LNHDA and CDR2 SQIVND (reference sequence).

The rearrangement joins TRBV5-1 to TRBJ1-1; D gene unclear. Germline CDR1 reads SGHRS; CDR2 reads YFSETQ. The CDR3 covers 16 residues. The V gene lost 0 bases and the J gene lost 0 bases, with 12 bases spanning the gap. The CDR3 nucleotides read TGCGCCAGCAGCTTGGCCTTTCAGACGTTGAACACTGAAGCTTTCTTT. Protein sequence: CASSLAFQTLNTEAFF.

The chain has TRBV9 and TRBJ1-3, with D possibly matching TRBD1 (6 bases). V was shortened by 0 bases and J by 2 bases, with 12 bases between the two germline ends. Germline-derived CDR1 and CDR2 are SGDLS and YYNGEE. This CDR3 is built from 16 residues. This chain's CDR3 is CASSVDLGATGNTIYF. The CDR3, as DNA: TGTGCCAGCAGCGTAGATCTGGGGGCAACTGGAAACACCATATATTTT.

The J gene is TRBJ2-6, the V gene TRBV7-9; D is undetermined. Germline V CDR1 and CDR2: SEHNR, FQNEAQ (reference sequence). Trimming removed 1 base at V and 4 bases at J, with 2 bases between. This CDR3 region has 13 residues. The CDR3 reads CASSLVGANVLTF. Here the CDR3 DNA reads TGTGCCAGCAGCTTAGTGGGGGCCAACGTCCTGACTTTC.

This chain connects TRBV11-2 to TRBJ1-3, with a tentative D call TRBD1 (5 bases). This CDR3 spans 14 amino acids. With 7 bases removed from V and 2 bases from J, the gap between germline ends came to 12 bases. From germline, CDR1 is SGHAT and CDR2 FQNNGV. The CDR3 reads CASTRGRAGNTIYF. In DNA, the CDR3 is TGTGCCAGCACCCGTGGCAGGGCTGGAAACACCATATATTTT.

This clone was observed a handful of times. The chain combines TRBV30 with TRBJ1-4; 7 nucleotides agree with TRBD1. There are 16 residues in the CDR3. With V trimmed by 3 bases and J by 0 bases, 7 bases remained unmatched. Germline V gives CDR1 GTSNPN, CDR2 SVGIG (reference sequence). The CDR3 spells CAWRLGQLATNEKLFF. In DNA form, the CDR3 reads TGTGCCTGGAGGTTGGGACAGCTTGCAACTAATGAAAAACTGTTTTTT.

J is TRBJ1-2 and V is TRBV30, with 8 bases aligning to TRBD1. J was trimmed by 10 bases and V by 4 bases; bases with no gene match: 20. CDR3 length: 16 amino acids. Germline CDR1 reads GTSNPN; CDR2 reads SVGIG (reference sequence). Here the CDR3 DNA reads TGTGCCTGGAACGGACAGGGCATTCCTCCAAGGAGTGACTACACCTTC. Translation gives CAWNGQGIPPRSDYTF.

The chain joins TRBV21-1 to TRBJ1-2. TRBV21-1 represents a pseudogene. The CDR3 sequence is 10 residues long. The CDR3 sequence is CASSIGGYTF. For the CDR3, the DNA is TGTGCCAGCAGCATCGGTGGCTACACCTTC.

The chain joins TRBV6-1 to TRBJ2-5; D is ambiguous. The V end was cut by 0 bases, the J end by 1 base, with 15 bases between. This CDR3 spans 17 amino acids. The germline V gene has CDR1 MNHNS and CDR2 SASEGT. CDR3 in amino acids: CASSEANYFALQETQYF. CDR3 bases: TGTGCCAGCAGTGAAGCGAATTATTTCGCGCTCCAAGAGACCCAGTACTTC.

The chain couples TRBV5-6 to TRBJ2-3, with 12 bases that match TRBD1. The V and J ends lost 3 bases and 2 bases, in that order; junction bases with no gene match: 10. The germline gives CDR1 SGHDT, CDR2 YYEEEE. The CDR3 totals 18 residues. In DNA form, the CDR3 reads TGTGCCAGCAGCTCCCCCCGGGACAGGGGGCCTTTCACAGATACGCAGTATTTT. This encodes CASSSPRDRGPFTDTQYF.